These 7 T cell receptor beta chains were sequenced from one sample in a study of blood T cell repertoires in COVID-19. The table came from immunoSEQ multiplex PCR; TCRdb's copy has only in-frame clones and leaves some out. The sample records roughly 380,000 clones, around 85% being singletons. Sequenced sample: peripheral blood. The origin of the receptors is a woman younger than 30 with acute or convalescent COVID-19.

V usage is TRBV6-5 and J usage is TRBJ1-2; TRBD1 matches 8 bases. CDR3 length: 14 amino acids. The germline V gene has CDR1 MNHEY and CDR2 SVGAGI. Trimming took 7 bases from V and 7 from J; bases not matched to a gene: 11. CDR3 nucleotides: TGTGCCAGCATCCTATCCCAGGGGGCGGGTGGCTACACCTTC. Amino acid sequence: CASILSQGAGGYTF.

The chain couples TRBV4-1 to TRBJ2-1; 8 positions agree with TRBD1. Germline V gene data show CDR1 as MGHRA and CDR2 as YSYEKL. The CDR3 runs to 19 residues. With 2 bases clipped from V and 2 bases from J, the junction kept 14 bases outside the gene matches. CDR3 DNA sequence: TGCGCCAGCAGCCAACCTATACAACCGGGACAGGAGGCCTACAATGAGCAGTTCTTC. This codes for CASSQPIQPGQEAYNEQFF.

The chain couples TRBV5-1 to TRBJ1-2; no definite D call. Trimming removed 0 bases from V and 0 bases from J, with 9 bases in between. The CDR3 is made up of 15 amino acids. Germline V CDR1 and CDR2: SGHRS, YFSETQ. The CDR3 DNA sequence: TGCGCCAGCAGCTTGGGGCAGGCTCCTAACTATGGCTACACCTTC. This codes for CASSLGQAPNYGYTF.

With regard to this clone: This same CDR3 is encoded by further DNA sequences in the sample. In nucleotides, the CDR3 is TGCAGCGGATCGAGTGGAAACACCATATATTTT. It specifies CSGSSGNTIYF. The chain employs TRBV29-1 and TRBJ1-3; D is uncertain. Germline values: CDR1 SQVTM, CDR2 ANQGSEA. The CDR3 has 11 residues. With 7 bases removed from V and 3 bases from J, the gap between germline ends came to 7 bases.

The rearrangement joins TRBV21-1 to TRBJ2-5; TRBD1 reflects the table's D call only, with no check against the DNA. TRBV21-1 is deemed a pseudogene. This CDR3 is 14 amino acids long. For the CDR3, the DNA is TGTGCCAGCAGGAGGGACAGGGGGCAAGAGACCCAGTACTTC. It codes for CASRRDRGQETQYF.

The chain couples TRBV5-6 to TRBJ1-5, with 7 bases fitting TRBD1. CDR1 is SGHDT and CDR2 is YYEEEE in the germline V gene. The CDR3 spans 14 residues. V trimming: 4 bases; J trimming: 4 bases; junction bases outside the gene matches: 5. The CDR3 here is CASSRGTANQPQHF. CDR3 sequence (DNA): TGTGCCAGCAGCCGCGGGACAGCGAATCAGCCCCAGCATTTT. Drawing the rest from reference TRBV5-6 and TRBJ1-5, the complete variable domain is DAGVTQSPTHLIKTRGQQVTLRCSPKSGHDTVSWYQQALGQGPQFIFQYYEEEERQRGNFPDRFSGHQFPNYSSELNVNALLLGDSALYLCASSRGTANQPQHFGDGTRLSIL.

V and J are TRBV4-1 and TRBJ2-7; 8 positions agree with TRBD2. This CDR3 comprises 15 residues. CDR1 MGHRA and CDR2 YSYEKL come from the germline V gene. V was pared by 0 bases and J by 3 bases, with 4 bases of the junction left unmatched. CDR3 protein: CASSQERGAGYEQYF. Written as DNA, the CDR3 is TGCGCCAGCAGCCAAGAGCGGGGGGCCGGCTACGAGCAGTACTTC.